This T cell receptor (beta chain) was captured in a study of response to subunit inactivated influenza vaccine. Findings of the study overall: A suggestion made by the authors is that each seasonal influenza vaccination recruits few new T cells.

Remarks on this clonotype: What it binds is not known.

One entry per CDR3 protein results from TCRdb running MiXCR on the RT-PCR reads. Counted here are more than 200,000 distinct CDR3 sequences, more than 9% occurring once; the ten biggest clones make up more than 7%. Germline-derived CDR1 and CDR2 are SGHRS and YFSETQ. V was shortened by 4 bases and J by 7 bases, with 14 bases between the two germline ends. The CDR3 loop spans 13 amino acids. J is TRBJ2-5 and V is TRBV5-1; no reliable D call. The sample here was non-naive T cells sorted from PBMCs, taken around 14 days before vaccination. The source of this sequence is a man in his forties or fifties who received an inactivated influenza vaccine. For the CDR3, the DNA is TGCGCCAGCAGCGCAACAGCCGAAGGGACCCAGTACTTC. Translated: CASSATAEGTQYF.